A selection of T cell receptor beta chains follows, all from one sample in a study of blood T cell repertoires in COVID-19. Using immunoSEQ multiplex PCR, the repertoire was profiled, and TCRdb retains in-frame clones only, with some absent. The table lists 40,000 or so clones, around 83% of them singletons. The sequenced sample was peripheral blood. All receptors derive from a human donor in a cohort sampled during active COVID-19. Both conserved end residues are part of each CDR3. D genes are given only for firm matches. A clone size is listed for some rows: how often the clone was seen (once, few, many), or a class if it is expanded.

NA,TRBD1,TRBJ2-7,TRBV15,TGTGCCACCAGCTTAGGGGGCGACCGCACCTACGAGCAGTACTTC,CATSLGGDRTYEQYF
NA,TRBD1,TRBJ2-2,TRBV5-8,TGTGCCAGCAGCTTGGCCTTTCAGGGGGCCGGGGAGCTGTTTTTT,CASSLAFQGAGELFF
NA,TRBD1,TRBJ2-7,TRBV7-8,TGTGCCAGCAGCCCATCCGGACAGGGCGACGAGCAGTACTTC,CASSPSGQGDEQYF
NA,NA,TRBJ1-2,TRBV12-5,TGTGCTAGTGGTTTGGTACCCGAGGGCTATGGCTACACCTTC,CASGLVPEGYGYTF
NA,NA,TRBJ2-2,TRBV10-2,TGCGCCAGCATGGGGCGGATCAACACCGGGGAGCTGTTTTTT,CASMGRINTGELFF
NA,NA,TRBJ2-7,TRBV7-6,TGTGCCAGCAGCGCCAGCGTGCAGGGCTACGAGCAGTACTTC,CASSASVQGYEQYF
NA,TRBD1,TRBJ2-1,TRBV4-1,TGCGCCAGCAGCCAAGGGACAGGGGACAATGAGCAGTTCTTC,CASSQGTGDNEQFF
NA,NA,TRBJ1-2,TRBV5-1,TGCGCCAGCAGCTCCGACCCGGGACAAGGGTATGGGTACACCTTC,CASSSDPGQGYGYTF
NA,TRBD1,TRBJ2-7,TRBV2,TGTGCCAGCAGTGCTACAGGGGTGACCTACGAGCAGTACTTC,CASSATGVTYEQYF
NA,TRBD2,TRBJ2-1,TRBV5-1,TGCGCCAGCACCCCACTCGGGACTAGCGTCAATGAGCAGTTCTTC,CASTPLGTSVNEQFF
NA,NA,TRBJ2-7,TRBV14,TGTGCCAGCAGCCGGAGGGGGCTGGACGAGCAGTACTTC,CASSRRGLDEQYF
NA,TRBD1,TRBJ2-7,TRBV5-6,TGTGCCAGCACCACAAGGGACAGGGGCTACGAGCAGTACTTC,CASTTRDRGYEQYF
NA,TRBD1,TRBJ1-2,TRBV2,TGTGCCAGCAGAACAGGGGACTTTCCTTATGGCTACACCTTC,CASRTGDFPYGYTF
NA,TRBD2,TRBJ2-3,TRBV7-6,TGTGCCACCCGAGGAGGGCTAGCGGGGGCCAAGAGCACAGATACGCAGTATTTT,CATRGGLAGAKSTDTQYF
NA,NA,TRBJ1-2,TRBV5-6,TGTGCCAGCAGCTTGAACCTGGGGGCGCTTGGCTACACCTTC,CASSLNLGALGYTF
NA,NA,TRBJ1-2,TRBV7-2,TGTGCCAGCAGTTTCACACAAATTTTGGCGGGTGGCTACACCTTC,CASSFTQILAGGYTF
NA,NA,TRBJ1-5,TRBV4-1,TGCGCCAGCAGCCAAGATTATAGGTTGGGGGGATCTCTAAATCAGCCCCAGCATTTT,CASSQDYRLGGSLNQPQHF
NA,NA,TRBJ1-1,TRBV7-8,TGTGCCAGCAACTTAGCTACAGGGTACACTGAAGCTTTCTTT,CASNLATGYTEAFF
few,TRBD1,TRBJ1-6,TRBV7-3,TGTGCCAGCAGCCTCCTTTCGACAGGGGATTCACCCCTCCACTTT,CASSLLSTGDSPLHF
NA,NA,TRBJ1-1,TRBV5-1,TGCGCCAGCAGCGGCACCTACACTGAAGCTTTCTTT,CASSGTYTEAFF
NA,TRBD1,TRBJ1-1,TRBV19,TGTGCCAGTAGCTCATACAGGGGGGCGAACACTGAAGCTTTCTTT,CASSSYRGANTEAFF
NA,NA,TRBJ2-4,TRBV2,TGTGCCAGCAGTGGGAGTAGCGTAAACATTCAGTACTTC,CASSGSSVNIQYF
few,TRBD1,TRBJ1-6,TRBV2,TGTGCCAGCAGCCGGACAGGGGGAACAGGTTCACCCCTCCACTTT,CASSRTGGTGSPLHF
NA,TRBD2,TRBJ2-2,TRBV5-4,TGTGCCAGCAGCTCCCCCGGGGGGGACTTCACCGGGGAGCTGTTTTTT,CASSSPGGDFTGELFF
NA,TRBD2,TRBJ2-5,TRBV7-6,TGTGCCAGCAGCCGATCAAGCGGGGGGGAGGAGACCCAGTACTTC,CASSRSSGGEETQYF
NA,NA,TRBJ2-4,TRBV20-1,TGCAGTGCTAGTGTCCCTACCGGGGCCAAAAACATTCAGTACTTC,CSASVPTGAKNIQYF
NA,NA,TRBJ2-1,TRBV25-1,TGTGCCAGCAGGGGGCGGGGAGCCTACAATGAGCAGTTCTTC,CASRGRGAYNEQFF
NA,NA,TRBJ2-7,TRBV21-1,TGTGCCAGCAGCAAATTGGAGGGACCCTACGAGCAGTACTTC,CASSKLEGPYEQYF
once,TRBD1,TRBJ2-5,TRBV2,TGTGCCAGCAGAGGACAGGGGGAGACCCAGTACTTC,CASRGQGETQYF
NA,TRBD1,TRBJ1-1,TRBV5-5,TGTGCCAGCAGCGGGGGACAGGGGGACACTGAAGCTTTCTTT,CASSGGQGDTEAFF
NA,NA,TRBJ2-3,TRBV3-1/TRBV3-2,TGTGCCAGCAGCCAAGGGTTCGGAAGACGCGCAAGCGCAGATACGCAGTATTTT,CASSQGFGRRASADTQYF